This paragraph reports one T cell receptor beta chain. The target antigen is unknown. Time point reported: blood 4 weeks post-SBRT, at nephrectomy. Indicated treatment: 15 Gy SBRT to primary tumor, nephrectomy 4 weeks later. Blood was sampled at baseline, 2 weeks and 4 weeks after SBRT. The patient's renal cell carcinoma had clear cell pathology. Germline-derived CDR1 and CDR2 are MDHEN and SYDVKM. The V and J ends lost 5 bases and 9 bases, in that order; junction bases with no gene match: 7. The CDR3 totals 13 residues. The repertoire was sequenced with immunoSEQ multiplex PCR; TCRdb's copy has only in-frame clones and lacks some. This sample has over 60,000 clones; 70% to 90% occur once, and the top ten carry roughly 2.2%. This sample stems from a study of radiation and T cells in renal cell carcinoma. Whole-study results and caveats: From baseline, blood top tumor clonotypes peaked at 2 weeks post-radiation.

The sample in question was blood, obtained from a patient whose treatment included radiotherapy and nephrectomy. The chain combines TRBV28 with TRBJ1-5, with 7 nucleotides matching TRBD1. The clonotype comes from a woman aged 60-75 years with renal cell carcinoma. CDR3 amino acids: CASSENRGPPQHF. The DNA for the CDR3 is TGTGCCAGCAGTGAAAACAGGGGCCCGCCCCAGCATTTT.